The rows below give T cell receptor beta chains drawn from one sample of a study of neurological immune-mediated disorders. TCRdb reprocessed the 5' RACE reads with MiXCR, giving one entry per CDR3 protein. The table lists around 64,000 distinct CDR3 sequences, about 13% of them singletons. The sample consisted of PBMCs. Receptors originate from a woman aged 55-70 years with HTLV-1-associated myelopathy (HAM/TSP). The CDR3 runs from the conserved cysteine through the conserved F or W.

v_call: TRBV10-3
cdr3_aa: CAISDGYEQYF

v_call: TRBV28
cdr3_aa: CASSSHPGGASQETQYF

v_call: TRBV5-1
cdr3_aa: CASSWWGRIAESQETQYF

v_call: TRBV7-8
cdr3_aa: CASSLALQGAILYGYTF

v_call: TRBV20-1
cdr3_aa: CSGYSGLVSNEQFF

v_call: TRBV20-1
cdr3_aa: CSASGCCLRAEAFF

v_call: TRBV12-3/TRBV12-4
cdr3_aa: CASRGGLASMETQYF

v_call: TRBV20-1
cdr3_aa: CSARTTLREQYF

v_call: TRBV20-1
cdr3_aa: CSASGTSGSELFF

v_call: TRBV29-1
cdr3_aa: CSVEEGTGLETQYF

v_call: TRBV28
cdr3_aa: CASSFRASGPYEQYF

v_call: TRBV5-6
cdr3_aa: CASSSEGANTEAFF

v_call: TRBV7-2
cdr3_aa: CASSLQGTIEKLFF

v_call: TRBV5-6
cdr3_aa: CASSLGETVGNEQYF

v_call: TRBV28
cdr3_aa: CASSFESGGDTEAFF

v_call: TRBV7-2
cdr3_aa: CASSNRTGTGWQTQYF

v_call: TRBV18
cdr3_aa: CASSPNPGTSGYNEQFF

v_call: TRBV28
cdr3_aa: CASSLSSPRYEQYF

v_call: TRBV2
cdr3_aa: CASTLRDRGLGGELFF

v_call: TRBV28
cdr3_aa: CASSLGQGSGNEQFF

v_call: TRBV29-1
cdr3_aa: CSVEDQTDYEQYF

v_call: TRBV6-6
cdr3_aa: CASSYRGTAEAFF

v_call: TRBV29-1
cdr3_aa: CSVGTSGIAWEQYF

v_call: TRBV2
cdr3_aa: CASSDGKYEQYF

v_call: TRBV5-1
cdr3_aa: CASSLGGSFTDTQYF

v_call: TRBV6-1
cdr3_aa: CASKFRGEFLSYGYTF

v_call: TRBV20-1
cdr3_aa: CSARDVYEQYF

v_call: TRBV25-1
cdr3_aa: CASSERDSYNEQFF